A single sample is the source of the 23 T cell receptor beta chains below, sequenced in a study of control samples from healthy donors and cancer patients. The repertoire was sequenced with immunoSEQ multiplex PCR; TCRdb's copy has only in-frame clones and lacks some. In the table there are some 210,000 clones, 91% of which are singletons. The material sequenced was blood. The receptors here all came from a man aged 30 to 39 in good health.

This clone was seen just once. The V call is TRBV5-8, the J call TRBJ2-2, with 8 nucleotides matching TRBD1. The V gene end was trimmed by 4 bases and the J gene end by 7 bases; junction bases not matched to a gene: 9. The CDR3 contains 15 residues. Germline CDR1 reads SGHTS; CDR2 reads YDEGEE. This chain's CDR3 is CASSNSRGLGGELFF. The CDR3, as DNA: TGTGCCAGCAGCAATTCCAGGGGGCTAGGCGGGGAGCTGTTTTTT.

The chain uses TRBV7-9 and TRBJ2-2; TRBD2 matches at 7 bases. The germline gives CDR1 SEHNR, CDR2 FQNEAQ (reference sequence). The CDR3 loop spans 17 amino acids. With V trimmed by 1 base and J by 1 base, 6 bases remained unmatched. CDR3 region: CASSLEWRGMNTGELFF. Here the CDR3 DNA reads TGTGCCAGCAGCTTAGAGTGGCGGGGGATGAACACCGGGGAGCTGTTTTTT.

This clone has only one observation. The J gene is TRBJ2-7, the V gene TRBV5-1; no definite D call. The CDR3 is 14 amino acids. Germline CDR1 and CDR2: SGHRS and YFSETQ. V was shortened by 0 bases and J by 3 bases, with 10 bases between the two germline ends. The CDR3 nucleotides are TGCGCCAGCAGCTTGGCCCCCAGTTACTACGAGCAGTACTTC. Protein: CASSLAPSYYEQYF.

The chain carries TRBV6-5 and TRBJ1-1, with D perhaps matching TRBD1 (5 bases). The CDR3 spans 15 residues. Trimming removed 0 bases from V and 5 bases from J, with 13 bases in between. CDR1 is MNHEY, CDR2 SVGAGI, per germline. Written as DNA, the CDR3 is TGTGCCAGCAGTTACTCGACCCAGGGTAGAACTGAAGCTTTCTTT. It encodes CASSYSTQGRTEAFF.

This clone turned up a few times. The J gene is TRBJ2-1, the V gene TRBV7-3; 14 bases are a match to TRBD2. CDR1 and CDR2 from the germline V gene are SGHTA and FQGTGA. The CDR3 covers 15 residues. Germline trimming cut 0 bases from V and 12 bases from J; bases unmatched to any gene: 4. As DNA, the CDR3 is TGTGCCAGCAGCTTAACTGGGACTAGCGGGGGAGTGCAGTTCTTC. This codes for CASSLTGTSGGVQFF.

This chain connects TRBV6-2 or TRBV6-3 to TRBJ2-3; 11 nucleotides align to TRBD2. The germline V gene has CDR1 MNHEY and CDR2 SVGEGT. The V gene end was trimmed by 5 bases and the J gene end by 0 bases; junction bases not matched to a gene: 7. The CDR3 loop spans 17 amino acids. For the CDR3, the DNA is TGTGCCAGCAGTCCCCTAATAGCGGGGGGGAGCACAGATACGCAGTATTTT. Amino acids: CASSPLIAGGSTDTQYF.

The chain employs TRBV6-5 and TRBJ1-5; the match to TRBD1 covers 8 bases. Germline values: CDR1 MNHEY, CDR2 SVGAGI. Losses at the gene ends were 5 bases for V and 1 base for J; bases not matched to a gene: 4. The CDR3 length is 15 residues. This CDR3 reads CASSRQGPSNQPQHF. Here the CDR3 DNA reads TGTGCCAGCAGTAGACAGGGGCCCAGCAATCAGCCCCAGCATTTT.

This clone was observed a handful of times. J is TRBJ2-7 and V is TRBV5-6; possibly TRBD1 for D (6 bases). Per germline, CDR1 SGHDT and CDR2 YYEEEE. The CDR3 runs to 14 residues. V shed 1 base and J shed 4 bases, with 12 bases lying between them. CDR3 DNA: TGTGCCAGCAGCTTGACAGGGAGCACATACGAGCAGTACTTC. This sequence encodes CASSLTGSTYEQYF.

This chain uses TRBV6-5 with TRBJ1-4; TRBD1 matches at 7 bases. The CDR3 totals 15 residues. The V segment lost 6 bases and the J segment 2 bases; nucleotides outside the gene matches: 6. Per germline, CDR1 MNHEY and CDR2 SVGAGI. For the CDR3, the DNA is TGTGCCAGCAGCTTGACGACAGGGACTAATGAAAAACTGTTTTTT. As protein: CASSLTTGTNEKLFF.

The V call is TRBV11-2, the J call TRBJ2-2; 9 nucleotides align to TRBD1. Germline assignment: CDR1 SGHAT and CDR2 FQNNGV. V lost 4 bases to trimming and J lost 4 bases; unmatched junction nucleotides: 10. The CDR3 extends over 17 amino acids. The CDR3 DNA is TGTGCCAGCAGCTCACTGGGGGACAGGGCGAGCACCGGGGAGCTGTTTTTT. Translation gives CASSSLGDRASTGELFF.

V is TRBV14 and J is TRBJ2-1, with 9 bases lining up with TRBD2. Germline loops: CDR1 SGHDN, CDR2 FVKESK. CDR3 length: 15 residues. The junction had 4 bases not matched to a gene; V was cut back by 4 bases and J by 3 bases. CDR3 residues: CASSPLAGIYNEQFF. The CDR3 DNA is TGTGCCAGCAGCCCGCTAGCGGGGATCTACAATGAGCAGTTCTTC. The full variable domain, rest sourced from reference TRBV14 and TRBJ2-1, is EAGVTQFPSHSVIEKGQTVTLRCDPISGHDNLYWYRRVMGKEIKFLLHFVKESKQDESGMPNNRFLAERTGGTYSTLKVQPAELEDSGVYFCASSPLAGIYNEQFFGPGTRLTVL.

CDR3: CASSKRDRYNEQFF. CDR3 nucleotides: TGTGCCAGCAGTAAGCGGGACCGATACAATGAGCAGTTCTTC. V is TRBV6-2 or TRBV6-3 and J is TRBJ2-1, with 7 bases lining up with TRBD2. With V trimmed by 5 bases and J by 4 bases, 5 bases remained unmatched. The CDR3 is made up of 14 amino acids. Germline V gene sequence: CDR1 MNHEY, CDR2 SVGEGT.

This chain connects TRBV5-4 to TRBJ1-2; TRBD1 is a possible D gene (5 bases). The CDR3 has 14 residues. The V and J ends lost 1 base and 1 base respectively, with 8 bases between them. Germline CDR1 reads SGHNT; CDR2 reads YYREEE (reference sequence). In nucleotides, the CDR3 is TGTGCCAGCAGCTTGCCGCAGGGTAACTATGGCTACACCTTC. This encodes CASSLPQGNYGYTF. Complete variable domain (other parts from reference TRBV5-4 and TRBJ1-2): ETGVTQSPTHLIKTRGQQVTLRCSSQSGHNTVSWYQQALGQGPQFIFQYYREEENGRGNFPPRFSGLQFPNYSSELNVNALELDDSALYLCASSLPQGNYGYTFGSGTRLTVV.

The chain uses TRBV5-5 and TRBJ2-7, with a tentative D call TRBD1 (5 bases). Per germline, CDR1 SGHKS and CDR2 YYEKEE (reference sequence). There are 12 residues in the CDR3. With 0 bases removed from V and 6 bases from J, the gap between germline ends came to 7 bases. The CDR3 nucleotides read TGTGCCAGCAGCTTGGTCCAGGGCGAGCAGTACTTC. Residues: CASSLVQGEQYF.

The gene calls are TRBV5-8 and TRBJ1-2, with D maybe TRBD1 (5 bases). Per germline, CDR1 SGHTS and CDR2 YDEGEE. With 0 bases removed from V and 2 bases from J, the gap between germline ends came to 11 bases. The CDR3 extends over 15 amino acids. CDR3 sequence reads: CASSLAGGGNYGYTF. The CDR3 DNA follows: TGTGCCAGCAGCTTGGCTGGCGGGGGGAACTATGGCTACACCTTC.

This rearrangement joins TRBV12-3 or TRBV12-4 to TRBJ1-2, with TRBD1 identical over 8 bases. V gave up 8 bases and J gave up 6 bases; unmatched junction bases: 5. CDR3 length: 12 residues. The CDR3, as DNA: TGTGCCAGCTCCAGGGGGCGGAATGGCTACACCTTC. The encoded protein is CASSRGRNGYTF.

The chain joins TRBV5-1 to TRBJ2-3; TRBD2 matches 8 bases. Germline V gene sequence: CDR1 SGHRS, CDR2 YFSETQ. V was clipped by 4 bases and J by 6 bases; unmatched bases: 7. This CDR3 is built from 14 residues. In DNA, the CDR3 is TGCGCCAGCAGCCGGACGGGGGGGCCCGATACGCAGTATTTT. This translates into CASSRTGGPDTQYF.

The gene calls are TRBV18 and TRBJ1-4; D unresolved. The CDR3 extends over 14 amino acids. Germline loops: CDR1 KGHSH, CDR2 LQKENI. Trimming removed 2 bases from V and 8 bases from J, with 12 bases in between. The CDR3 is CASSPNKLDEKLFF. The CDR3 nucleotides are TGTGCCAGCTCACCAAACAAGTTAGACGAAAAACTGTTTTTT.

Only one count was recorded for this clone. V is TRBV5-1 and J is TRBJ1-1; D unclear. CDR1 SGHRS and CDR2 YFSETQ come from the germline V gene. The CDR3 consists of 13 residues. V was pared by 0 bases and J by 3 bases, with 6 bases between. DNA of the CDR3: TGCGCCAGCAGCTTGGTCCAGGACACTGAAGCTTTCTTT. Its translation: CASSLVQDTEAFF.

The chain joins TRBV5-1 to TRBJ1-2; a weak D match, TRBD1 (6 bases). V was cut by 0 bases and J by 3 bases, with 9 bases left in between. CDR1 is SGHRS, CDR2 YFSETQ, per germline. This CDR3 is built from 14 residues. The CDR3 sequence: CASSLGTGYYGYTF. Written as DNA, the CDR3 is TGCGCCAGCAGCTTGGGTACAGGGTACTATGGCTACACCTTC.

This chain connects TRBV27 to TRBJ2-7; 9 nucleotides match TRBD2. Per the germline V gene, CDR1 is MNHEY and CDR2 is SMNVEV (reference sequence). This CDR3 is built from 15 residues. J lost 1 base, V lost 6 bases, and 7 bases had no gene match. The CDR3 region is CASRPSGGTSYEQYF. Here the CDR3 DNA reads TGTGCCAGCAGACCCAGCGGGGGGACTTCCTACGAGCAGTACTTC.

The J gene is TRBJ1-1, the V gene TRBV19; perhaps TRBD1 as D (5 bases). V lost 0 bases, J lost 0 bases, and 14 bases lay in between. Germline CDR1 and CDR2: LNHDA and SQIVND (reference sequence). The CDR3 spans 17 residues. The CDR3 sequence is CASSIDNRDRLNTEAFF. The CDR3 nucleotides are TGTGCCAGTAGTATAGATAATAGGGACCGCTTGAACACTGAAGCTTTCTTT.

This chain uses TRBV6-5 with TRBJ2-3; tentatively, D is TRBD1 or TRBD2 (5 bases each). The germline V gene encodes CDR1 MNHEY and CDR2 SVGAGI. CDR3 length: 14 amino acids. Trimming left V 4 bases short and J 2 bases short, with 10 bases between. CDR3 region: CASSSRDATDTQYF. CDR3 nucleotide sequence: TGTGCCAGCAGTTCCCGGGACGCCACAGATACGCAGTATTTT.